This TCR beta chain was profiled in a study of cytomegalovirus exposure and HLA in healthy donors. Vbeta (60) and Jbeta (13) primers were used in the PCR. Sequencing was performed with immunoSEQ multiplex PCR; in TCRdb, only in-frame clones are kept and a portion is missing. The sample records tens of thousands of clones, 65% to 70% being singletons. All the people who gave samples were healthy bone marrow donors. V was cut by 2 bases and J by 5 bases, with 10 bases left in between. This CDR3 comprises 14 residues. Germline V gene lookup returns CDR1 KGHSH and CDR2 LQKENI. Sample: PBMCs. This TCR derives from a man between 35 and 55 years old in good health and CMV-seropositive. This chain joins TRBV18 and TRBJ1-3, with D possibly TRBD1 on 6 matching bases. CDR3 sequence (DNA): TGTGCCAGCTCACCAAGCCAGGGGAGAAACACCATATATTTT. As protein: CASSPSQGRNTIYF.